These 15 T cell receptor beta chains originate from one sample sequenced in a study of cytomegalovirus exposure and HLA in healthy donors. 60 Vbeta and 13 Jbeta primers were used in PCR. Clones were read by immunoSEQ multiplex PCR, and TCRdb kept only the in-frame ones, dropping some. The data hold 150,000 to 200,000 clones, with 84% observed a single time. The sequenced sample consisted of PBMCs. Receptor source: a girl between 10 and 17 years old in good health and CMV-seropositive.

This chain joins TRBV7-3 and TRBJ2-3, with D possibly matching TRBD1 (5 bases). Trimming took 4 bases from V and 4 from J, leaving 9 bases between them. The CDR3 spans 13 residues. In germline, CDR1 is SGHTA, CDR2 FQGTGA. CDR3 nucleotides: TGTGCCAGCAGCTCCTGGGGCGCAGATACGCAGTATTTT. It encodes CASSSWGADTQYF.

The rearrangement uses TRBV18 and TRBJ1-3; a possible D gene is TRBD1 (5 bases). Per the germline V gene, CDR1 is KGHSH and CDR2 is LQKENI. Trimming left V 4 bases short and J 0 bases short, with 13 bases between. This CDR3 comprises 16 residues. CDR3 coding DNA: TGTGCCAGCTCACACGGGGGAGCTAACTCTGGAAACACCATATATTTT. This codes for CASSHGGANSGNTIYF.

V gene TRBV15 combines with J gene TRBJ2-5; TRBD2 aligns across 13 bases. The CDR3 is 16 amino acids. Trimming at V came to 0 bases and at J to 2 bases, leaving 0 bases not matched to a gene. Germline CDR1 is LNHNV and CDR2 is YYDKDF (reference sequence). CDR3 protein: CATSRELAGGQETQYF. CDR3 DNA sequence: TGTGCCACCAGCAGAGAACTAGCGGGGGGGCAAGAGACCCAGTACTTC.

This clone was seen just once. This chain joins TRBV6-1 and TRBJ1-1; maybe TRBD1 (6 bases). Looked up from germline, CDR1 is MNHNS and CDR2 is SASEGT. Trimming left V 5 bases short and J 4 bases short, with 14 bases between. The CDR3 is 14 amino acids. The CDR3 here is CASSLNRALTEAFF. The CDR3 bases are TGTGCCAGCAGTTTAAACAGGGCACTCACTGAAGCTTTCTTT.

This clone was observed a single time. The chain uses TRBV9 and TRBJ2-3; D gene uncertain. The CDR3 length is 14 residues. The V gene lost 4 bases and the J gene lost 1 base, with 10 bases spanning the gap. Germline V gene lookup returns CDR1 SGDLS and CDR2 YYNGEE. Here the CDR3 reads CASSSRDGTDTQYF. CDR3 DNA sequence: TGTGCCAGCAGCTCCCGAGATGGCACAGATACGCAGTATTTT.

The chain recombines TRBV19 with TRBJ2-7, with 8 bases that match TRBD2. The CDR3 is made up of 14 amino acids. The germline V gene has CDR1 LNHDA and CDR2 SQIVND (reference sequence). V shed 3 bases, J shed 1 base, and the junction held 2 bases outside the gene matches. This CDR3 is CASSMVAGSYEQYF. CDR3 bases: TGTGCCAGTAGTATGGTAGCGGGATCCTACGAGCAGTACTTC.

The CDR3 protein is CASSLGQINTEAFF. CDR3 in DNA: TGCGCCAGCAGCTTGGGACAGATAAACACTGAAGCTTTCTTT. The rearrangement joins TRBV5-1 to TRBJ1-1; D is perhaps TRBD1 (5 bases). There are 14 residues in the CDR3. Germline V lookup: CDR1 SGHRS, CDR2 YFSETQ. Trimming removed 0 bases at V and 2 bases at J, with 8 bases between.

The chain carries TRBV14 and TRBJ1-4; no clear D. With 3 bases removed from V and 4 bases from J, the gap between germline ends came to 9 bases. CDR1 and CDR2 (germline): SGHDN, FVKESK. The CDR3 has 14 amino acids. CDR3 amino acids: CASSHLRFNEKLFF. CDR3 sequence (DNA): TGTGCCAGCAGCCACCTTCGTTTTAATGAAAAACTGTTTTTT.

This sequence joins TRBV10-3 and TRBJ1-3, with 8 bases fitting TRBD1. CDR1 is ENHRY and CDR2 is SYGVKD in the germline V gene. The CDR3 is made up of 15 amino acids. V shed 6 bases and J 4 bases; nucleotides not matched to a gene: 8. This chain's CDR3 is CAISNGQGLGNTIYF. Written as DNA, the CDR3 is TGTGCCATCAGCAACGGACAGGGTCTGGGAAACACCATATATTTT.

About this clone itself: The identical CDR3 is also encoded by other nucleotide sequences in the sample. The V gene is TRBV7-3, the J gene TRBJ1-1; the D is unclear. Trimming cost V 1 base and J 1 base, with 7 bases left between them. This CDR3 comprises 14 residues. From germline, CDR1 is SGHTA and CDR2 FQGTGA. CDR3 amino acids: CASSLSPGNTEAFF. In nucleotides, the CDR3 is TGTGCCAGCAGCTTAAGTCCGGGGAACACTGAAGCTTTCTTT.

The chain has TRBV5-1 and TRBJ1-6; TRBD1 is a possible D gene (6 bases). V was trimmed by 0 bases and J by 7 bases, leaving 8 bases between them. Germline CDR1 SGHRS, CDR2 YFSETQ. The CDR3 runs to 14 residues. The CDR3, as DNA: TGCGCCAGCAGCTTGGGGACAGACAATTCACCCCTCCACTTT. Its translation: CASSLGTDNSPLHF.

This chain's CDR3 is CASSFSHISEKLFF. CDR3 DNA: TGTGCCAGCAGCTTTAGCCATATTAGTGAAAAACTGTTTTTT. The V call is TRBV11-2, the J call TRBJ1-4, with D unresolved. Between the trimmed V and J ends, which lost 3 bases and 7 bases, there was a span of 12 bases. In germline, CDR1 is SGHAT, CDR2 FQNNGV. The CDR3 totals 14 residues.

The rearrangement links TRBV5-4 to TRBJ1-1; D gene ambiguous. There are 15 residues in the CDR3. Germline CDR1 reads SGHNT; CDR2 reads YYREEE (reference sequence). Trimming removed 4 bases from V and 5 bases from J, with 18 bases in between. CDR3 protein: CASSPSVGKRTEAFF. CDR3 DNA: TGTGCCAGCAGCCCTAGCGTAGGGAAAAGGACTGAAGCTTTCTTT.

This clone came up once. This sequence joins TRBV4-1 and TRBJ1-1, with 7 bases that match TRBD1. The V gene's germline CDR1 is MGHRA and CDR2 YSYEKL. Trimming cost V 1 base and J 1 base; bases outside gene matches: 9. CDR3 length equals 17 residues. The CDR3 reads CASSQVFTNRGNTEAFF. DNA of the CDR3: TGCGCCAGCAGCCAAGTATTTACTAACAGGGGGAACACTGAAGCTTTCTTT.

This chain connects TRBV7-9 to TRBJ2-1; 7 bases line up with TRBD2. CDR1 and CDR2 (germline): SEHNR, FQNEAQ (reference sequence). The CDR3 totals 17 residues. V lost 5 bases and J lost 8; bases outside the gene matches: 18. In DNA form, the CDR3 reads TGTGCCAGCAGCGAGGGAGGGCAGGGAAGGAATAGGGATGAGCAGTTCTTC. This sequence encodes CASSEGGQGRNRDEQFF.